The 16 T cell receptor beta chains presented below share a single source sample, sequenced in a study of post-analysis software for immune sequencing data. General study findings and limits: In patients, TRBV5-6, TRBV5-1 and TRBV20-1 belonged to roughly 5 TRBV segments found more frequently than in controls.

No cognate antigen is known for these TCRs. Unique molecular identifiers were carried by the TCR beta cDNA libraries. Each CDR3 protein gets one entry after TCRdb re-called the PCR reads with MiXCR. The sample comprises 750,000 to 900,000 distinct CDR3 sequences, more than 45% of which are singletons, and 4% to 5% rests with the top ten. Material for sequencing was blood. These receptors originate from a girl aged 10 to 17 with multiple sclerosis.

J is TRBJ2-1 and V is TRBV6-5; D gene ambiguous. The germline CDR1 and CDR2 sequences are MNHEY and SVGAGI. Trimming removed 4 bases from V and 8 bases from J, with 12 bases in between. This CDR3 spans 13 amino acids. Written as DNA, the CDR3 is TGTGCCAGCAGTTCCCCACGGGCCGATGAGCAGTTCTTC. Translation: CASSSPRADEQFF.

V gene TRBV12-3 or TRBV12-4 combines with J gene TRBJ2-5; D call uncertain. Trimming took 5 bases from V and 1 from J, leaving 14 bases between them. The CDR3 is 15 residues long. DNA of the CDR3: TGTGCCAGCAGTCCCCGTTTAGACACCCAAGAGACCCAGTACTTC. Translating gives CASSPRLDTQETQYF.

V gene TRBV20-1 combines with J gene TRBJ2-4; no definite D call. The end of the DNA is better explained by TRBJ2-7, so the J call may be wrong. This CDR3 has 12 residues. The germline CDR1 and CDR2 sequences are DFQATT and SNEGSKA (reference sequence). CDR3 nucleotide sequence: TGCAGTGCTACCTCTAGGGCCGACGAGCAGTACTTC. Its protein product is CSATSRADEQYF.

The chain links TRBV5-5 to TRBJ1-4; D possibly corresponds to TRBD1 (5 bases). The CDR3 is 14 amino acids. Germline V CDR1 and CDR2: SGHKS, YYEKEE (reference sequence). V was trimmed by 0 bases and J by 14 bases, leaving 17 bases between them. CDR3 sequence reads: CASSLALGEKGLFF. The CDR3 DNA reads as TGTGCCAGCAGCTTGGCTCTAGGGGAAAAGGGGCTGTTTTTT. Complete variable domain (other parts from reference TRBV5-5 and TRBJ1-4): DAGVTQSPTHLIKTRGQQVTLRCSPISGHKSVSWYQQVLGQGPQFIFQYYEKEERGRGNFPDRFSARQFPNYSSELNVNALLLGDSALYLCASSLALGEKGLFFGSGTQLSVL.

Only a few counts were recorded for this clonotype. The genes are TRBV7-8 and TRBJ2-3; 10 nucleotides match TRBD2. The J segment lost 0 bases and the V segment lost 6 bases, leaving 6 bases of the junction unmatched. In germline, CDR1 is SGHVS, CDR2 FQNEAQ. The CDR3 is made up of 16 amino acids. The CDR3, as DNA: TGTGCCAGCAGTTGGACTAGCGGAGGGAGCACAGATACGCAGTATTTT. Residues: CASSWTSGGSTDTQYF.

The chain is built from TRBV7-9 and TRBJ2-7, with 9 bases aligning to TRBD2. The better agreement between TRBJ2-5 and the DNA end casts doubt on the J call. Per germline, CDR1 SEHNR and CDR2 FQNEAQ (reference sequence). The CDR3 consists of 14 residues. The CDR3 region has the DNA TGTGCCGTCGGAGTAGCGGGAGAATCAGAGACCCAGTACTTC. Amino acids: CAVGVAGESETQYF.

This clonotype was detected a few times. The genes are TRBV12-3 or TRBV12-4 and TRBJ1-4; D ambiguous. V lost 5 bases to trimming and J lost 0 bases, with 7 bases between them. The CDR3 spans 14 residues. The CDR3 DNA reads TGTGCCAGCAGTCTAAAAACAACTAATGAAAAACTGTTTTTT. It encodes CASSLKTTNEKLFF.

The V and J genes are TRBV6-1 and TRBJ1-5; the match to TRBD1 covers 10 bases. CDR3 length: 15 residues. Germline assignment: CDR1 MNHNS and CDR2 SASEGT. V shed 7 bases and J 3 bases; nucleotides not matched to a gene: 6. DNA for the CDR3: TGTGCCAGCACAAGACAGGGGGCTCCCAATCAGCCCCAGCATTTT. It translates to CASTRQGAPNQPQHF.

The chain carries TRBV10-3 and TRBJ2-7; 7 bases agree with TRBD2. The CDR3 length is 15 residues. From germline, CDR1 is ENHRY and CDR2 SYGVKD. The junction had 13 bases not matched to a gene; V was cut back by 7 bases and J by 4 bases. In DNA, the CDR3 is TGTGCCATCAAGGGCGAGGGAGGGGTCATATACGAGCAGTACTTC. This translates into CAIKGEGGVIYEQYF.

In this sample, this clonotype turned up a few times. This chain uses TRBV3-1 with TRBJ2-1; the match to TRBD2 covers 11 bases. Germline CDR1 reads LGHDT; CDR2 reads YNNKEL (reference sequence). V trimming: 4 bases; J trimming: 8 bases; junction bases outside the gene matches: 13. The length of the CDR3 is 17 residues. CDR3: CASSPFKLAGVDDEQFF. The CDR3 DNA reads TGTGCCAGCAGCCCATTCAAACTAGCGGGAGTCGACGATGAGCAGTTCTTC.

The rearrangement uses TRBV20-1 and TRBJ2-1; no definite D call. V was pared by 0 bases and J by 4 bases, with 13 bases between. CDR3 length: 15 amino acids. Germline CDR1 and CDR2: DFQATT and SNEGSKA (reference sequence). CDR3 amino acids: CSARDLDSFYNEQFF. CDR3 DNA: TGCAGTGCTAGAGATCTTGACTCCTTTTACAATGAGCAGTTCTTC.

In its sample, this clonotype was seen a few times. V gene TRBV28 combines with J gene TRBJ2-3; D might be TRBD1 (6 bases). Germline CDR1 and CDR2: MDHEN and SYDVKM. The CDR3 is 15 residues long. Trimming took off 3 bases at V and 3 bases at J, with 13 bases between the two ends. The CDR3 nucleotides are TGTGCCAGCAGTTTGTGGCAGGGGATGACAGATACGCAGTATTTT. Translating gives CASSLWQGMTDTQYF.

This chain's CDR3 is CASRAGPPLDYGYTF. For the CDR3, the DNA is TGTGCCAGCAGAGCCGGGCCCCCCTTGGACTATGGCTACACCTTC. The chain carries TRBV2 and TRBJ1-2; D gene uncertain. V lost 6 bases to trimming and J lost 3 bases, with 17 bases between them. The germline gives CDR1 SNHLY, CDR2 FYNNEI. The length of the CDR3 is 15 residues.

This clonotype was observed a handful of times. V is TRBV29-1 and J is TRBJ2-7; 8 bases agree with TRBD1. The length of the CDR3 is 11 residues. CDR1 SQVTM and CDR2 ANQGSEA come from the germline V gene. V was pared by 6 bases and J by 7 bases, with 5 bases of the junction left unmatched. The CDR3 DNA follows: TGCAGCGTCGGACAGGGCTTTGAGCAGTACTTC. It codes for CSVGQGFEQYF.

The chain joins TRBV11-2 to TRBJ2-4, with TRBD2 matching over 10 bases. This CDR3 has 17 residues. After removal of 7 bases from V and 8 bases from J, the junction contained 17 bases not matched to a gene. Germline V CDR1 and CDR2: SGHAT, FQNNGV. The CDR3 DNA sequence: TGTGCCAGCAACATCCTGACTAGCGGGTCATGGGGGGACATTCAGTACTTC. Its protein is CASNILTSGSWGDIQYF.

The chain joins TRBV19 to TRBJ2-7; maybe TRBD2 (7 bases). TRBJ2-5 matches the DNA end more closely, so the J call is doubtful. Germline V gives CDR1 LNHDA, CDR2 SQIVND (reference sequence). This CDR3 has 14 amino acids. The chain's CDR3 is CASSTRGARETQYF. DNA of the CDR3: TGTGCCAGTAGTACCCGGGGGGCACGGGAGACCCAGTACTTC.